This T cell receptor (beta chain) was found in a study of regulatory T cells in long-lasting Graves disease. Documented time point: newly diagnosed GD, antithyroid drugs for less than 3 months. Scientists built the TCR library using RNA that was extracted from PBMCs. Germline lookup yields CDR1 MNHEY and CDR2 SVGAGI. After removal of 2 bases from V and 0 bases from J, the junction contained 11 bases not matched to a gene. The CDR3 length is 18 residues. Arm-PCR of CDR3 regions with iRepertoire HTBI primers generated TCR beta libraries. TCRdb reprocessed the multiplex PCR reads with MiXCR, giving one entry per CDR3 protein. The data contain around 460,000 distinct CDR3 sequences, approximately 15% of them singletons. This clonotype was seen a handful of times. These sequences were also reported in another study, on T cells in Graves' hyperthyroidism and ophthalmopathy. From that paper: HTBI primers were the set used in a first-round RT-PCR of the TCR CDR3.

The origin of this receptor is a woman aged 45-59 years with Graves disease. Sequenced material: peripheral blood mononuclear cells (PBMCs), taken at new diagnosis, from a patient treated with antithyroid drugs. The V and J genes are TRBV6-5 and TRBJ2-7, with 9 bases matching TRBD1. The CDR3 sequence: CASSYTGGLAASSYEQYF. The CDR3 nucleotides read TGTGCCAGCAGTTACACAGGGGGCCTAGCGGCTAGCTCCTACGAGCAGTACTTC.